These T cell receptor beta chains were read from a single sample in a study of T cells after yellow fever vaccination. TCRdb reprocessed the 5' RACE reads via MiXCR and lists one record per CDR3 protein. The sample includes 95,000 to 100,000 distinct CDR3 sequences, roughly 6% seen only once; the top ten take about 40%. Sample: CD8+ T cells sorted from PBMCs, taken 10 days after the yellow fever booster vaccination. Receptors were obtained from a young man who received the YFV17D yellow fever vaccine. The CDR3 runs from the conserved cysteine through the conserved F or W. D genes are given only for firm matches. The listing skips clone size in some rows; elsewhere it reads once, few, many or a size class.

>.|TRBJ1-1|TRBV7-9|.
CASSLIGEAFF
TGTGCCAGCAGCTTAATCGGAGAAGCTTTCTTT
>.|TRBJ2-3|TRBV23-1|few
CASSQSRLMTDTQYF
TGCGCCAGCAGTCAGAGCAGGTTGATGACAGATACGCAGTATTTT
>TRBD1|TRBJ2-7|TRBV5-1|many
CASSLRTGGTYEQYF
TGCGCCAGCAGCCTTCGGACAGGGGGCACCTACGAGCAGTACTTC
>.|TRBJ2-3|TRBV4-3|few
CASSLQDGADTQYF
TGCGCCAGCAGCCTACAGGACGGGGCAGATACGCAGTATTTT
>.|TRBJ2-5|TRBV4-1|.
CASSQISRETQYF
TGCGCCAGCAGCCAAATTTCTCGGGAGACCCAGTACTTC
>.|TRBJ2-7|TRBV28|many
CATMEPGAYEQYF
TGTGCCACCATGGAGCCCGGGGCCTACGAGCAGTACTTC
>.|TRBJ2-3|TRBV3-1|.
CASSQGLRVTDTQYF
TGTGCCAGCAGCCAAGGGCTTAGGGTCACAGATACGCAGTATTTT
>TRBD1|TRBJ1-5|TRBV4-2|many
CASSQEVGRGPAQPQHF
TGTGCCAGCAGCCAAGAAGTTGGCAGGGGGCCGGCTCAGCCCCAGCATTTT
>.|TRBJ1-1|TRBV6-2/TRBV6-3|many
CASSYRNTEAFF
TGTGCCAGCAGTTACAGAAACACTGAAGCTTTCTTT
>.|TRBJ2-7|TRBV14|once
CASSHDHGDKPYEQYF
TGTGCCAGCAGCCATGATCACGGGGACAAGCCCTACGAGCAGTACTTC
>.|TRBJ1-5|TRBV4-1|many
CASSQSGSRDQPQHF
TGCGCCAGCAGCCAGTCGGGTTCCCGAGATCAGCCCCAGCATTTT
>TRBD2|TRBJ2-5|TRBV7-9|many
CASSPTGGAKETQYF
TGTGCCAGCAGCCCAACGGGGGGGGCTAAAGAGACCCAGTACTTC
>TRBD2|TRBJ2-7|TRBV10-3|few
CAISDVAGGREQYF
TGTGCCATCAGTGATGTAGCGGGGGGGCGGGAGCAGTACTTC
>TRBD1|TRBJ2-2|TRBV4-1|few
CASETGGTTGELFF
TGCGCCAGCGAAACAGGGGGCACCACCGGGGAGCTGTTTTTT
>TRBD1|TRBJ1-1|TRBV7-9|few
CASSREQGAYTEAFF
TGTGCCAGCAGCCGAGAGCAGGGGGCTTATACTGAAGCTTTCTTT
>TRBD2|TRBJ2-7|TRBV14|few
CASSLTGGGYEQYF
TGTGCCAGCAGCCTCACCGGCGGGGGTTACGAGCAGTACTTC
>TRBD2|TRBJ2-3|TRBV2|many
CASSAASGHLSTDTQYF
TGTGCCAGCAGCGCGGCTAGCGGGCACTTGAGCACAGATACGCAGTATTTT
>TRBD2|TRBJ2-5|TRBV6-5|few
CASSYGGGLQETQYF
TGTGCCAGCAGTTACGGGGGAGGGCTACAAGAGACCCAGTACTTC
>.|TRBJ1-1|TRBV7-9|many
CASSRGETEAFF
TGTGCCAGCAGCCGGGGGGAGACTGAAGCTTTCTTT
>TRBD2|TRBJ2-5|TRBV29-1|many
CSVVGLAGAPETQYF
TGCAGCGTTGTCGGGCTAGCGGGGGCCCCGGAGACCCAGTACTTC
>.|TRBJ2-5|TRBV9|few
CASSVGAGESETQYF
TGTGCCAGCAGCGTAGGGGCAGGGGAGTCGGAGACCCAGTACTTC
>.|TRBJ2-2|TRBV5-4|.
CASTNRVGSGELFF
TGTGCCAGCACGAACAGGGTAGGATCCGGGGAGCTGTTTTTT
>.|TRBJ1-2|TRBV6-2/TRBV6-3|many
CASGTGGAYGYTF
TGTGCCAGCGGAACCGGGGGGGCCTATGGCTACACCTTC
>.|TRBJ1-2|TRBV21-1|few
CASSAFSGGEGYTF
TGTGCCAGCAGCGCTTTCTCTGGGGGAGAAGGCTACACCTTC
>.|TRBJ2-3|TRBV6-6|.
CASSYSFTDTQYF
TGTGCCAGCAGTTACTCATTCACGGATACGCAGTATTTT
>.|TRBJ1-1|TRBV9|few
CASSVGGQTEAFF
TGTGCCAGCAGCGTAGGGGGGCAGACTGAAGCTTTCTTT
>.|TRBJ1-2|TRBV6-5|.
CASRELGENLYGYTF
TGTGCCAGCAGAGAACTGGGGGAGAACCTCTATGGCTACACCTTC
>.|TRBJ1-5|TRBV6-2/TRBV6-3|few
CASSYTGNSNQPQHF
TGTGCCAGCAGTTACACCGGGAATAGCAATCAGCCCCAGCATTTT
>.|TRBJ2-7|TRBV7-6|.
CASSLGGDEQYF
TGTGCCAGCAGCTTAGGGGGGGACGAGCAGTACTTC
>.|TRBJ2-7|TRBV12-3/TRBV12-4|many
CASSFTTLPDEQYF
TGTGCCAGCAGTTTCACGACCCTACCGGACGAGCAGTACTTC
>.|TRBJ2-5|TRBV20-1|few
CSARDGRALGGETQYF
TGCAGTGCTAGAGACGGGCGGGCTTTAGGTGGCGAGACCCAGTACTTC
>.|TRBJ2-3|TRBV19|.
CASSMTRDIKETDTQYF
TGTGCCAGTAGTATGACTCGGGACATCAAGGAGACAGATACGCAGTATTTT
>.|TRBJ2-3|TRBV27|few
CASSLSVQVDTQYF
TGTGCCAGCAGTTTGTCTGTTCAGGTAGATACGCAGTATTTT
>.|TRBJ1-2|TRBV7-2|few
CASSLVRDGYTF
TGTGCCAGCAGCTTAGTCAGGGATGGCTACACCTTC
>TRBD1|TRBJ2-5|TRBV6-5|.
CASSFRDRVRETQYF
TGTGCCAGCAGTTTCCGGGACAGGGTGCGGGAGACCCAGTACTTC
>.|TRBJ1-2|TRBV7-9|many
CASSLFNSGDGYTF
TGTGCCAGCAGCTTATTTAACAGCGGCGATGGCTACACCTTC
>.|TRBJ2-3|TRBV7-9|.
CAYYFYGGPTDTQYF
TGTGCCTATTATTTTTATGGAGGGCCCACAGATACGCAGTATTTT
>.|TRBJ2-7|TRBV7-7|many
CASSRDGTYEQYF
TGTGCCAGCAGCCGGGACGGAACCTACGAGCAGTACTTC
>TRBD2|TRBJ2-1|TRBV11-2|many
CASSSGARTYNEQFF
TGTGCCAGCAGCAGCGGGGCCCGGACCTACAATGAGCAGTTCTTC
>.|TRBJ2-7|TRBV12-3/TRBV12-4|few
CASSPIGTDEQYF
TGTGCCAGCAGTCCCATAGGAACCGACGAGCAGTACTTC
>.|TRBJ1-1|TRBV5-1|.
CASSLGLSLNTEAFF
TGCGCCAGCAGCTTGGGTCTCAGTTTGAACACTGAAGCTTTCTTT
>.|TRBJ1-1|TRBV5-1|.
CASSLAGGGTEAFF
TGCGCCAGCAGCTTGGCTGGGGGTGGAACTGAAGCTTTCTTT
>TRBD2|TRBJ2-3|TRBV28|once
CASSRPAGSTDTQYF
TGTGCCAGCAGTCGCCCAGCGGGGAGCACAGATACGCAGTATTTT
>.|TRBJ2-7|TRBV7-9|few
CASSVRDGAYEQYF
TGTGCCAGCAGCGTCCGGGACGGCGCCTACGAGCAGTACTTC
>.|TRBJ2-7|TRBV20-1|few
CSARTRSSYEQYF
TGCAGTGCTAGAACCCGGAGCTCCTACGAGCAGTACTTC
>.|TRBJ2-3|TRBV7-3|few
CASGPSSTDTQYF
TGTGCCTCCGGACCCAGTAGCACAGATACGCAGTATTTT
>.|TRBJ1-5|TRBV4-3|.
CASSQNAFKDGARPQHF
TGCGCCAGCAGTCAAAATGCGTTTAAGGACGGAGCAAGGCCCCAGCATTTT
>.|TRBJ2-5|TRBV7-2|few
CASSILRVPLQETQYF
TGTGCCAGCAGCATCCTCAGGGTCCCCCTTCAAGAGACCCAGTACTTC
>TRBD1|TRBJ2-2|TRBV12-3/TRBV12-4|.
CASSPQGASGELFF
TGTGCCAGCAGCCCACAGGGGGCCTCCGGGGAGCTGTTTTTT
>TRBD2|TRBJ2-3|TRBV28|once
CASSLLGGLGQYF
TGTGCCAGCAGTTTGTTGGGAGGGTTGGGGCAGTATTTT
>.|TRBJ2-7|TRBV2|.
CASTWGPTYEQYF
TGTGCCAGCACCTGGGGGCCCACCTACGAGCAGTACTTC
>.|TRBJ2-5|TRBV7-9|few
CASSLRLQTQYF
TGTGCCAGCAGCTTAAGGTTGCAGACCCAGTACTTC
>.|TRBJ2-5|TRBV6-5|few
CASSWHLMEKTQYF
TGTGCCAGCAGTTGGCACTTGATGGAAAAGACCCAGTACTTC
>TRBD2|TRBJ2-2|TRBV24-1|many
CATSDFRLAGAAGELFF
TGTGCCACCAGTGATTTCAGGCTAGCGGGGGCAGCCGGGGAGCTGTTTTTT
>TRBD1|TRBJ1-5|TRBV7-8|many
CASSPTDRGHTQPQHF
TGTGCCAGCAGCCCTACCGACAGGGGGCATACTCAGCCCCAGCATTTT